This is a list of T cell receptor beta chains from one sample in a study of T cells in Graves' hyperthyroidism and ophthalmopathy. TCRdb re-called the multiplex PCR reads with MiXCR, one entry per CDR3 protein. The data contain 500,000 to 650,000 distinct CDR3 sequences, roughly 15% of them singletons. What was sequenced was blood. The receptors here all came from a woman aged 45-59 years with Graves' ophthalmopathy. CDR3s include the opening cysteine and the closing phenylalanine or tryptophan. A D gene is named only where the DNA matches it firmly. Rows give clone size only sometimes, using once, few, many, or a class for an expanded clone.

.,TRBJ2-1,TRBV24-1,few,14,CATSLGTYYNEQFF,TGTGCCACATCGCTTGGGACCTACTACAATGAGCAGTTCTTC
.,TRBJ2-7,TRBV7-2,many,14,CASSWGTGVVALYF,TGTGCCAGCAGCTGGGGGACTGGGGTCGTAGCGCTGTACTTC
.,TRBJ1-1,TRBV30,.,15,CAWRGTSGRNTEAFF,TGTGCCTGGAGGGGGACTAGCGGGAGGAACACTGAAGCTTTCTTT
.,TRBJ2-1,TRBV28,many,14,CASSFVGLVNEQFF,TGTGCCAGCAGTTTCGTAGGTCTGGTCAATGAGCAGTTCTTC
TRBD2,TRBJ2-2,TRBV2,many,15,CASNPSGRGTGELFF,TGTGCCAGCAACCCTAGCGGGAGAGGGACCGGGGAGCTGTTTTTT
TRBD2,TRBJ2-1,TRBV7-9,few,14,CASSSSGSRHEQFF,TGTGCCAGCAGCTCTAGCGGGAGTCGGCATGAGCAGTTCTTC
.,TRBJ1-2,TRBV30,many,16,CAWSAPWEGSNYGYTF,TGTGCCTGGAGCGCCCCGTGGGAGGGATCTAACTATGGCTACACCTTC
.,TRBJ2-7,TRBV2,many,20,CASSDPSSAESDTRLYEQYF,TGTGCCAGCAGTGACCCATCATCCGCGGAGTCGGACACCCGACTCTACGAGCAGTACTTC
TRBD1,TRBJ2-3,TRBV7-3,many,18,CASSPTGTEIGGTDTQYF,TGTGCCAGCAGCCCAACCGGGACAGAGATTGGGGGCACAGATACGCAGTATTTT
.,TRBJ2-7,TRBV20-1,many,17,CSARDMSVAAGPYEQYF,TGCAGTGCTAGAGATATGTCTGTGGCGGCGGGGCCCTACGAGCAGTACTTC
TRBD1,TRBJ1-2,TRBV5-1,.,14,CASSLIGQGEGYTF,TGCGCCAGCAGCTTAATCGGACAGGGGGAAGGCTACACCTTC
TRBD1,TRBJ1-6,TRBV5-1,.,17,CASSLASRTGNNSPLHF,TGCGCCAGCAGCTTGGCCTCCCGGACAGGGAATAATTCACCCCTCCACTTT
.,TRBJ1-4,TRBV28,.,14,CASSAQGLGEKLFF,TGTGCCAGCAGTGCACAGGGTCTCGGGGAAAAACTGTTTTTT
.,TRBJ2-1,TRBV30,many,18,CAWNPSRALSGRYNEQFF,TGTGCCTGGAACCCGTCCCGGGCCCTGAGCGGGCGGTACAATGAGCAGTTCTTC
.,TRBJ2-1,TRBV30,.,12,CAWSPQGNEQFF,TGTGCCTGGAGTCCACAGGGAAATGAGCAGTTCTTC
TRBD2,TRBJ2-3,TRBV7-3,many,15,CASSKVAGQADTQYF,TGTGCCAGCAGCAAAGTAGCGGGACAAGCAGATACGCAGTATTTT
.,TRBJ1-4,TRBV2,many,13,CASSVHHAEKLFF,TGTGCCAGCTCGGTGCACCACGCGGAAAAACTGTTTTTT
TRBD1,TRBJ1-2,TRBV12-3/TRBV12-4,.,16,CASSPPRTGINYGYTF,TGTGCCAGCAGTCCTCCCAGGACAGGAATTAACTATGGCTACACCTTC
.,TRBJ2-1,TRBV30,.,15,CAWSLLTGQNNEQFF,TGTGCCTGGAGTTTGTTAACGGGACAAAACAATGAGCAGTTCTTC
.,TRBJ1-6,TRBV4-3,.,15,CASSQEAQENSPLHF,TGCGCCAGCAGCCAAGAGGCTCAGGAAAATTCACCCCTCCACTTT
.,TRBJ2-3,TRBV9,.,14,CASSVAPFTDTQYF,TGTGCCAGCAGCGTAGCCCCATTCACAGATACGCAGTATTTT
TRBD1,TRBJ1-2,TRBV3-1,many,14,CASSQRTGNGGYTF,TGTGCCAGCAGCCAAAGGACAGGGAACGGCGGCTACACCTTC
.,TRBJ1-2,TRBV20-1,.,15,CSARRQGLGMGGCTF,TGCAGTGCTAGGCGTCAGGGGCTGGGCATGGGAGGCTGCACCTTC
.,TRBJ2-1,TRBV6-1,few,15,CASKGAGEAYNEQFF,TGTGCCAGCAAGGGGGCGGGAGAAGCCTACAATGAGCAGTTCTTC
.,TRBJ1-5,TRBV7-2,few,15,CASSLVGVQNQPQHF,TGTGCCAGCAGCTTAGTTGGGGTCCAGAATCAGCCCCAGCATTTT
.,TRBJ2-3,TRBV20-1,few,15,CSATPPVTSTDTQYF,TGCAGTGCTACCCCCCCCGTAACGAGCACAGATACGCAGTATTTT
TRBD1,TRBJ1-2,TRBV5-1,.,14,CASSPGQGEGGYTF,TGCGCCAGCAGCCCGGGACAGGGAGAGGGTGGCTACACCTTC
.,TRBJ2-3,TRBV7-7,.,13,CASSPGTVDTQYF,TGTGCTAGCAGCCCTGGGACTGTTGATACGCAGTATTTT
TRBD2,TRBJ2-7,TRBV6-1,.,17,CASSEATGLAGAYEQYF,TGTGCCAGCAGTGAAGCTACAGGACTAGCGGGAGCCTACGAGCAGTACTTC
TRBD1,TRBJ1-6,TRBV28,.,16,CASSPRTGGNNSPLHF,TGTGCCAGCAGTCCTAGGACAGGGGGAAATAATTCACCCCTCCACTTT
.,TRBJ1-5,TRBV28,many,13,CASSDRINQPQHF,TGTGCCAGCAGTGACAGGATCAATCAGCCCCAGCATTTT
.,TRBJ2-5,TRBV20-1,.,11,CSALWRETQYF,TGCAGTGCCCTGTGGCGGGAGACCCAGTACTTC
TRBD2,TRBJ2-3,TRBV7-3,many,15,CASSPLAGAADTQYF,TGTGCCAGCAGCCCACTAGCGGGAGCCGCAGATACGCAGTATTTT
.,TRBJ2-5,TRBV27,many,16,CASSLWGTTPQETQYF,TGTGCCAGCAGTTTATGGGGGACCACGCCGCAAGAGACCCAGTACTTC
.,TRBJ2-2,TRBV20-1,many,13,CSAPIPGGGELFF,TGCAGTGCTCCCATCCCCGGGGGTGGGGAGCTGTTTTTT
.,TRBJ1-1,TRBV7-3,.,16,CASSPQVGGAGTEAFF,TGTGCCAGCAGCCCCCAGGTAGGGGGTGCGGGCACTGAAGCTTTCTTT
.,TRBJ1-1,TRBV29-1,many,13,CSVRVGGNTEAFF,TGCAGCGTTCGGGTGGGGGGGAACACTGAAGCTTTCTTT
.,TRBJ2-1,TRBV12-3/TRBV12-4,.,15,CASSLRLVLLNEQFF,TGTGCCAGCAGTTTAAGGCTGGTACTGTTGAATGAGCAGTTCTTC
.,TRBJ1-1,TRBV30,few,15,CAWSVRLALAREAFF,TGTGCCTGGAGTGTACGATTGGCGCTTGCGAGAGAAGCTTTCTTT
.,TRBJ1-2,TRBV30,many,17,CAWSPRTGYRAHRGYTF,TGTGCCTGGAGTCCACGTACGGGATACCGGGCGCATAGAGGCTACACCTTC
TRBD1,TRBJ2-1,TRBV7-2,few,17,CASSFRTGGRAYNERFF,TGTGCCAGCAGCTTCCGTACAGGGGGCAGGGCCTACAATGAGCGGTTCTTC